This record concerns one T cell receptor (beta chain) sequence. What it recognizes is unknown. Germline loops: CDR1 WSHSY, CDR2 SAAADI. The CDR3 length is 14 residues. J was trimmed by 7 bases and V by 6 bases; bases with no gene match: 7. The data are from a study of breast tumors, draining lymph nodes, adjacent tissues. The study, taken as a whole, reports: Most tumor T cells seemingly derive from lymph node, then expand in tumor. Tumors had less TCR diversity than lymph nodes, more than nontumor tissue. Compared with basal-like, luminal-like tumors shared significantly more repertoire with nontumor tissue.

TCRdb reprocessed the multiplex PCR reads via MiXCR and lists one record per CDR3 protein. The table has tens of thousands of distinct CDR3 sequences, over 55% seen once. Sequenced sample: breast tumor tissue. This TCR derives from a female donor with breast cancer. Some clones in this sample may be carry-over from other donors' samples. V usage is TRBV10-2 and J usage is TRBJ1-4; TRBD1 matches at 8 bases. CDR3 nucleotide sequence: TGCGCCAGCAGCCTACAGGGGGAGGGTGAAAAACTGTTTTTT. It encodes CASSLQGEGEKLFF.